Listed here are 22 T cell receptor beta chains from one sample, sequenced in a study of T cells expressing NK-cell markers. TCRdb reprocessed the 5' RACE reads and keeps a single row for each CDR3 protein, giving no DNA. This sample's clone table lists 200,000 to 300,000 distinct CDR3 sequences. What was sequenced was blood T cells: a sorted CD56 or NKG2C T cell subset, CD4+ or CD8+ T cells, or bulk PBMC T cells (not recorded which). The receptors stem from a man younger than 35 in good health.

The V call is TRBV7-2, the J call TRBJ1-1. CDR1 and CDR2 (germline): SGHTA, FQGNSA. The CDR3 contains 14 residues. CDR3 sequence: CASSLKGVGTEAFF.

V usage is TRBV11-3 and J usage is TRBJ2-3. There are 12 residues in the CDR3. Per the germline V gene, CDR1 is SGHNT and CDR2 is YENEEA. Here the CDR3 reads CASSLIADTQYF.

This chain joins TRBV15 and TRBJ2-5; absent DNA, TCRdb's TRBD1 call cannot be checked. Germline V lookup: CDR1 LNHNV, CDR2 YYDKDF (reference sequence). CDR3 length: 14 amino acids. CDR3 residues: CASQGGARQETQYF. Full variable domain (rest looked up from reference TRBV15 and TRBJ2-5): DAMVIQNPRYQVTQFGKPVTLSCSQTLNHNVMYWYQQKSSQAPKLLFHYYDKDFNNEADTPDNFQSRRPNTSFCFLDIRSPGLGDTAMYLCASQGGARQETQYFGPGTRLLVL.

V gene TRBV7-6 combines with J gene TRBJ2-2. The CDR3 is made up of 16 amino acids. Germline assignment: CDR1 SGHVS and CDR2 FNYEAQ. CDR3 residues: CASSQAGSGWTGELFF.

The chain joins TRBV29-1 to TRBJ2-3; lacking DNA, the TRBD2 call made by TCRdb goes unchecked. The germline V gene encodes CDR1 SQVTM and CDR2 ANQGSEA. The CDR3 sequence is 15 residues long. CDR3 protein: CSVEDRDWNTDTQYF.

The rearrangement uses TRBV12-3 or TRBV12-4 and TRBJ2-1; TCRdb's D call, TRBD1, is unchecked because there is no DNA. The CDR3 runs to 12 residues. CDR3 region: CAGRVGGGEQFF.

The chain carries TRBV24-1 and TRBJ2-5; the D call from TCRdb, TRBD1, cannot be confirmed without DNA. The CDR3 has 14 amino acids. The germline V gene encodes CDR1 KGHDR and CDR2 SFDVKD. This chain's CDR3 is CATSDGGGVETQYF.

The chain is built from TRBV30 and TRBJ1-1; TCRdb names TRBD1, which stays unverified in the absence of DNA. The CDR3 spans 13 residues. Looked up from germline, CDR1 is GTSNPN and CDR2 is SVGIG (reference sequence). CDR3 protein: CAWQQQGSTEAFF.

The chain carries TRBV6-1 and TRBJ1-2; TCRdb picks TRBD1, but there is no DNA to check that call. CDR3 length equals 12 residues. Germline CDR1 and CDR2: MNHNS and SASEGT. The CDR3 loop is CASSAGLYGYTF.

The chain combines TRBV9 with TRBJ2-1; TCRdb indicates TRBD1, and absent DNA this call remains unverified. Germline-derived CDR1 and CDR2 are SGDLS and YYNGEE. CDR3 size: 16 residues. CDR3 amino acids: CASSGSDRRNYNEQFF.

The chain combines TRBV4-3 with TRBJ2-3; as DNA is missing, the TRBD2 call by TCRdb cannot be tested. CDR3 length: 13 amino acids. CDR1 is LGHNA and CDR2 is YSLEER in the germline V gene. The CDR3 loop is CASSRAGTDTQYF.

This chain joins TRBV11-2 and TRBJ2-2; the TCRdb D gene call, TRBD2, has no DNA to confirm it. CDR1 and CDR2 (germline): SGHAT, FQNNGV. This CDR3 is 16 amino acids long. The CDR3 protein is CASSLVAGLQTGELFF.

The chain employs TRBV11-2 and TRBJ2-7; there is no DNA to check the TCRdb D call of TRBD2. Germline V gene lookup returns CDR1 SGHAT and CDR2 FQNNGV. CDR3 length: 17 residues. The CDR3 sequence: CASSLVAPGLAAYEQYF. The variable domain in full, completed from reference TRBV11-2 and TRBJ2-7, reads EAGVAQSPRYKIIEKRQSVAFWCNPISGHATLYWYQQILGQGPKLLIQFQNNGVVDDSQLPKDRFSAERLKGVDSTLKIQPAKLEDSAVYLCASSLVAPGLAAYEQYFGPGTRLTVT.

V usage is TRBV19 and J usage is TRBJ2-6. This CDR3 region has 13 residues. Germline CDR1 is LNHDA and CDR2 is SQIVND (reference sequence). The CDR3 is CASRSGGANVLTF.

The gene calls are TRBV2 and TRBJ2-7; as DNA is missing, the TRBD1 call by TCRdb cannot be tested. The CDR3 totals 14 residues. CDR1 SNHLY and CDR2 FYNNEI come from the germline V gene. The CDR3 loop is CASSERGQGPEQYF.

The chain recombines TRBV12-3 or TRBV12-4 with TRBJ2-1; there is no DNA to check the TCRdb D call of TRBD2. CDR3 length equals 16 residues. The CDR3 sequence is CASRGLAGGPGGEQFF.

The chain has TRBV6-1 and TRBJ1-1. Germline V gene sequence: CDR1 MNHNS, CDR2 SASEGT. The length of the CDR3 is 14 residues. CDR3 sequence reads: CASSPGPWDTEAFF.

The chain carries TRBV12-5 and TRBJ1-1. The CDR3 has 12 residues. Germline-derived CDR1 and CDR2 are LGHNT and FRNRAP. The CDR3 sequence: CASGPEARRAFF. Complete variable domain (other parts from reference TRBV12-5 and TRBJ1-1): DARVTQTPRHKVTEMGQEVTMRCQPILGHNTVFWYRQTMMQGLELLAYFRNRAPLDDSGMPKDRFSAEMPDATLATLKIQPSEPRDSAVYFCASGPEARRAFFGQGTRLTVV.

CDR3 in amino acids: CSARSKTAYSPDTQYF. The chain joins TRBV20-1 to TRBJ2-3; TCRdb names TRBD1, which stays unverified in the absence of DNA. From germline, CDR1 is DFQATT and CDR2 SNEGSKA (reference sequence). The CDR3 consists of 16 residues.

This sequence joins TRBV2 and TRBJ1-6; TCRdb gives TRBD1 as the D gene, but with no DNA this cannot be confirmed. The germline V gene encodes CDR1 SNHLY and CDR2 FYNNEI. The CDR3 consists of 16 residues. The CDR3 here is CASSEALGQGNSPLHF.

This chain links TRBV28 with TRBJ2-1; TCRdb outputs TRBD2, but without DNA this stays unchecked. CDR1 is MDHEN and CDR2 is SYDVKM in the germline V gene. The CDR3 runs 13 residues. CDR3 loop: CASTGLLYNEQFF.

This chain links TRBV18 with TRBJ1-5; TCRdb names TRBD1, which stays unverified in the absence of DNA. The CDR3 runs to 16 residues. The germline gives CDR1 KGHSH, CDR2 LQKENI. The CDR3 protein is CASSPRTGDSNQPQHF.